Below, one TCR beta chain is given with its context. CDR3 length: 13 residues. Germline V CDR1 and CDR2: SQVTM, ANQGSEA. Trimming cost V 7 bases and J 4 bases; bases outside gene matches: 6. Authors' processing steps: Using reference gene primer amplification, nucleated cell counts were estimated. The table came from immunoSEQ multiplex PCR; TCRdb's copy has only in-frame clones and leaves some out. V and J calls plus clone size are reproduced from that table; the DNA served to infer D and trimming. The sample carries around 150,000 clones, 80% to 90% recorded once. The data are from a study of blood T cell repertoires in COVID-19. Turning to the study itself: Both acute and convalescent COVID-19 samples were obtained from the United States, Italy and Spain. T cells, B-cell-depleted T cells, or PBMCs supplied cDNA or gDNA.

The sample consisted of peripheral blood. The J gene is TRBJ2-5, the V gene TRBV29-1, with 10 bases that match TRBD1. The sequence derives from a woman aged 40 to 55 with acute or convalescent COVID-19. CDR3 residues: CSGLTGGAETQYF. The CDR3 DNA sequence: TGCAGCGGACTGACAGGGGGCGCAGAGACCCAGTACTTC.